This T cell receptor (beta chain) comes out of a study of cytomegalovirus exposure and HLA in healthy donors. The study, taken as a whole, reports: In a later analysis, a missense DCLRE1C variant was linked to TCR beta V- and J-gene trimming. Apparent HLA restriction characterized most CMV-associated TCR beta chains in a later analysis.

Germline CDR1 and CDR2: SGDLS and YYNGEE. The CDR3 loop spans 15 amino acids. V was shortened by 0 bases and J by 0 bases, with 8 bases between the two germline ends. The PCR ran on 60 Vbeta and 13 Jbeta primers. Generated by immunoSEQ multiplex PCR, the TCRdb table keeps only in-frame clones and is missing some. Of about 160,000 clones in the sample, 60% to 85% were seen once. To note about this clone: Its antigen is currently unknown.

Sequences were obtained from PBMCs. This clonotype was sampled from a middle-aged woman in good health and CMV-seronegative. The chain links TRBV9 to TRBJ2-3; a possible D gene is TRBD2 (6 bases). CDR3 sequence reads: CASSVGGGSTDTQYF. As DNA, the CDR3 is TGTGCCAGCAGCGTAGGAGGAGGGAGCACAGATACGCAGTATTTT.